The clone carrying this T cell receptor (beta chain) was picked up many times. MiXCR was run by TCRdb on the 5' RACE reads, yielding one entry per CDR3 protein. The table has under 1 million distinct CDR3 sequences, 9% to 15% seen once. This record comes from a study of identical twins. This CDR3 has 16 residues. Germline assignment: CDR1 SGHRS and CDR2 YFSETQ. V lost 2 bases to trimming and J lost 6 bases; unmatched junction nucleotides: 6. The same data also contributed to another study, on yellow fever vaccine responses in identical twins.

The TCR sequence derives from a woman under 30 in good health. V gene TRBV5-1 combines with J gene TRBJ1-5, with 12 bases matching TRBD1. Sample: PBMCs. CDR3 region: CASSLTGQGAGQPQHF. As DNA, the CDR3 is TGCGCCAGCAGCTTAACGGGACAGGGGGCTGGTCAGCCCCAGCATTTT.